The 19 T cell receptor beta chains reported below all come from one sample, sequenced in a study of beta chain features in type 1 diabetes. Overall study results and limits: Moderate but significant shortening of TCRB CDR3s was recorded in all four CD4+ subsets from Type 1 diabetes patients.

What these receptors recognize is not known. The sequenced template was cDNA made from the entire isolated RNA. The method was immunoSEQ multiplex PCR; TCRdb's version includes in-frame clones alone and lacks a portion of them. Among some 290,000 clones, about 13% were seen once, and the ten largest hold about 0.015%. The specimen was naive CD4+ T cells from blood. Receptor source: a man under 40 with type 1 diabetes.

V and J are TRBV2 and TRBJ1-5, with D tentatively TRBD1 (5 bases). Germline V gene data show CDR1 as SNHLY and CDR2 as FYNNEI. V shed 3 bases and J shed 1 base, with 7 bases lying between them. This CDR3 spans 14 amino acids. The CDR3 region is CASSETASNQPQHF. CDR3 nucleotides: TGTGCCAGCAGTGAGACAGCCAGCAATCAGCCCCAGCATTTT.

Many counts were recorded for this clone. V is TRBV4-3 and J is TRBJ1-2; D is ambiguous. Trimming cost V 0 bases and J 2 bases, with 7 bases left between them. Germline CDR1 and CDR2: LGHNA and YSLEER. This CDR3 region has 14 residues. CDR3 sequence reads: CASSQEGRNYGYTF. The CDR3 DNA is TGCGCCAGCAGCCAAGAGGGGAGGAACTATGGCTACACCTTC.

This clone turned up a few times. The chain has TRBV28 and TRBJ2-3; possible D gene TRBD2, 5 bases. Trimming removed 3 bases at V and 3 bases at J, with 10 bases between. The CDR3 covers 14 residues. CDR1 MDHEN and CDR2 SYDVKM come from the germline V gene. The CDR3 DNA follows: TGTGCCAGCAGTTTCACTAGTAGGACAGATACGCAGTATTTT. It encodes CASSFTSRTDTQYF.

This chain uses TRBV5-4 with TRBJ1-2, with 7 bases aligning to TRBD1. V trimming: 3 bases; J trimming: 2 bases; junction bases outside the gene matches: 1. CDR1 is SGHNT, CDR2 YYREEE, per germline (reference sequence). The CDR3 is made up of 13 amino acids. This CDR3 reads CASSSGQNYGYTF. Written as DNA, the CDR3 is TGTGCCAGCAGCTCGGGACAGAACTATGGCTACACCTTC.

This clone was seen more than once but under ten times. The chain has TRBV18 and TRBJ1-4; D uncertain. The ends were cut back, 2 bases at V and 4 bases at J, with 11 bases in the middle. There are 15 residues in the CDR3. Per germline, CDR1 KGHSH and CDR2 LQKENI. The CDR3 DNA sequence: TGTGCCAGCTCACCAAGAGAACGACTTAATGAAAAACTGTTTTTT. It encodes CASSPRERLNEKLFF.

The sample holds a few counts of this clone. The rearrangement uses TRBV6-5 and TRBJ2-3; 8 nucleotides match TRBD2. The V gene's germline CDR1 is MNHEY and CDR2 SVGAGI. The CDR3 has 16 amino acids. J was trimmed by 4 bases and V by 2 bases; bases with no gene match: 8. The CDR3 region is CASSYGGGRVPDTQYF. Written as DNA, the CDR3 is TGTGCCAGCAGTTACGGCGGGGGGAGGGTCCCAGATACGCAGTATTTT.

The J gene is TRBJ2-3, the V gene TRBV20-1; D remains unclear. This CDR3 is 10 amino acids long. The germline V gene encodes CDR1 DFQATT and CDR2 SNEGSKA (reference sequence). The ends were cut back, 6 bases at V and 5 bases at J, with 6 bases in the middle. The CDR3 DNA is TGCAGTGCCACTTTAGATACGCAGTATTTT. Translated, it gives CSATLDTQYF.

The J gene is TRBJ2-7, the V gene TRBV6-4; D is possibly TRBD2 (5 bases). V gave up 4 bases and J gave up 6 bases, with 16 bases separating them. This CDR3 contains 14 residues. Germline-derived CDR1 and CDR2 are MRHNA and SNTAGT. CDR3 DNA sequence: TGTGCCAGCAGTGTCGAGTTAGCGTGGGGCGAGCAGTACTTC. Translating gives CASSVELAWGEQYF.

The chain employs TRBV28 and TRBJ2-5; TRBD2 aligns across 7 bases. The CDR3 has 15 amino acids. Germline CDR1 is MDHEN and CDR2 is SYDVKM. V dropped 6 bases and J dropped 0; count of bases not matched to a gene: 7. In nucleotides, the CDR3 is TGTGCCAGCAGGCCGTCTGCGGGGGACCAAGAGACCCAGTACTTC. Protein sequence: CASRPSAGDQETQYF. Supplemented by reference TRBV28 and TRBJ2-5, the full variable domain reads DVKVTQSSRYLVKRTGEKVFLECVQDMDHENMFWYRQDPGLGLRLIYFSYDVKMKEKGDIPEGYSVSREKKERFSLILESASTNQTSMYLCASRPSAGDQETQYFGPGTRLLVL.

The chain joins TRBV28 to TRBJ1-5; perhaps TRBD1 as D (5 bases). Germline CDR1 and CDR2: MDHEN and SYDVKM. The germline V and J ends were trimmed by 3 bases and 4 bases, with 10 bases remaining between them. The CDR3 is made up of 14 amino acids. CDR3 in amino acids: CASSLGPANQPQHF. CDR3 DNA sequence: TGTGCCAGCAGTTTGGGGCCGGCTAATCAGCCCCAGCATTTT.

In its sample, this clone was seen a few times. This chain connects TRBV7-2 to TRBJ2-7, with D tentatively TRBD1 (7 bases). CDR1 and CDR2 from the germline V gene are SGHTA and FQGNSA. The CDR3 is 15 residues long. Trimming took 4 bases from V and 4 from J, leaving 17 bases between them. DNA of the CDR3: TGTGCCAGCAGCTCATTGGGCGGGACAGTATACGAGCAGTACTTC. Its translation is CASSSLGGTVYEQYF. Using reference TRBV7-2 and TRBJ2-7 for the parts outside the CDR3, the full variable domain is GAGVSQSPSNKVTEKGKDVELRCDPISGHTALYWYRQSLGQGLEFLIYFQGNSAPDKSGLPSDRFSAERTGGSVSTLTIQRTQQEDSAVYLCASSSLGGTVYEQYFGPGTRLTVT.

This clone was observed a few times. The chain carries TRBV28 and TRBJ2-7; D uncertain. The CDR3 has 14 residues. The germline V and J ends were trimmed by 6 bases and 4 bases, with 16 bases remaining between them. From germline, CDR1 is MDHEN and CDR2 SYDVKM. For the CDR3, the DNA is TGTGCCAGCAGACCCTACGCATCCGCTTACGAGCAGTACTTC. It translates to CASRPYASAYEQYF.

The CDR3 DNA sequence: TGTGCCATCAGTGAGTTCGGCGGTGTGGGCACAGATACGCAGTATTTT. The encoded protein is CAISEFGGVGTDTQYF. This chain connects TRBV10-3 to TRBJ2-3, with D unresolved. Germline CDR1 and CDR2: ENHRY and SYGVKD. This CDR3 is built from 16 residues. With 1 base removed from V and 1 base from J, the gap between germline ends came to 12 bases.

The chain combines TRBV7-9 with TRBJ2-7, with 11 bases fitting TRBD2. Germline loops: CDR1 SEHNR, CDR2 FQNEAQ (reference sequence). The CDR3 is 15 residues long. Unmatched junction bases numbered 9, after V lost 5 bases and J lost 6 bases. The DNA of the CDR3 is TGTGCCAGCAGCCTCACTAGCGGGAGAAGCAGCGAGCAGTACTTC. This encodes CASSLTSGRSSEQYF.

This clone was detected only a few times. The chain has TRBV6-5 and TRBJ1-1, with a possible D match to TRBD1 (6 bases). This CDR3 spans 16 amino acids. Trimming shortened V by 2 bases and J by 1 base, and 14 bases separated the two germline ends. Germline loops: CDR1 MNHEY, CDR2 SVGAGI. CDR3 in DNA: TGTGCCAGCAGTTACAAAGGTTACAGGGAGAACACTGAAGCTTTCTTT. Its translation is CASSYKGYRENTEAFF.

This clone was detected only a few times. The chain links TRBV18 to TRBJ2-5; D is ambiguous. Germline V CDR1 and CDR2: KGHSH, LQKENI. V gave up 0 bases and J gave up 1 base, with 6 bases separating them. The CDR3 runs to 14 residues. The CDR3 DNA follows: TGTGCCAGCTCACCACCGTCTCCCCAAGAGACCCAGTACTTC. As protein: CASSPPSPQETQYF.

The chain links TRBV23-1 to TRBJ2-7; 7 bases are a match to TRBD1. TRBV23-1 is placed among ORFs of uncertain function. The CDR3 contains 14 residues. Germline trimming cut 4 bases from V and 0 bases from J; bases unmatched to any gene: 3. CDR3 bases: TGCGCCAGCAGTCTCGGACAGGACTCCTACGAGCAGTACTTC. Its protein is CASSLGQDSYEQYF.

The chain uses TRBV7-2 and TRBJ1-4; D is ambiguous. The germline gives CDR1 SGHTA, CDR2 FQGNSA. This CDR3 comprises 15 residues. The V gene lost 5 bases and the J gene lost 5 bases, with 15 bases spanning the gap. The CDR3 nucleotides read TGTGCCAGCAGCCCCCAGTTACAACTAAATGAAAAACTGTTTTTT. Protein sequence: CASSPQLQLNEKLFF.

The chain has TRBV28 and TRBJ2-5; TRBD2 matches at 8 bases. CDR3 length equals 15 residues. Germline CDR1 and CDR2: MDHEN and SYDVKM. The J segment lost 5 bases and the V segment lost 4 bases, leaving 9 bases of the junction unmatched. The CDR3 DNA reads TGTGCCAGCAGTTACAGCGGGAGCGGCTCCGAGACCCAGTACTTC. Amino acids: CASSYSGSGSETQYF.